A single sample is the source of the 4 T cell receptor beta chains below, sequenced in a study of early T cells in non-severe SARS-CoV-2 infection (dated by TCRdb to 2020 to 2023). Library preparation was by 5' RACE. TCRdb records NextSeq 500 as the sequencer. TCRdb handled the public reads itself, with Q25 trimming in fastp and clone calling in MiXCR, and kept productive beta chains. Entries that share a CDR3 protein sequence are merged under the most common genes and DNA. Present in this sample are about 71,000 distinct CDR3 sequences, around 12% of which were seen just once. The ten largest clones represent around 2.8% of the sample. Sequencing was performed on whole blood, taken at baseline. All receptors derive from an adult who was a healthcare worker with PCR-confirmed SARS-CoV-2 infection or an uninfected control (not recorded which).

The CDR3 nucleotides read TGTGCCAGCTCACCCGAGTCCCGCCAGTTAGGATTTGTGGGCAATCAGCCCCAGCATTTT. This gives the protein CASSPESRQLGFVGNQPQHF. The chain uses TRBV18 and TRBJ1-5; D remains ambiguous. V lost 3 bases to trimming and J lost 2 bases, with 26 bases between them. CDR1 is KGHSH and CDR2 is LQKENI in the germline V gene. This CDR3 has 20 residues. Full variable domain (remainder filled in from reference TRBV18 and TRBJ1-5): NAGVMQNPRHLVRRRGQEARLRCSPMKGHSHVYWYRQLPEEGLKFMVYLQKENIIDESGMPKERFSAEFPKEGPSILRIQQVVRGDSAAYFCASSPESRQLGFVGNQPQHFGDGTRLSIL.

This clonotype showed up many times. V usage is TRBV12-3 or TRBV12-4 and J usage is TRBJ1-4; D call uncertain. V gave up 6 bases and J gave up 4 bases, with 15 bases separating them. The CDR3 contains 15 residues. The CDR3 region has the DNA TGTGCCAGCAGCCGGCGGAGGGATTTTAATGAAAAACTGTTTTTT. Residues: CASSRRRDFNEKLFF.

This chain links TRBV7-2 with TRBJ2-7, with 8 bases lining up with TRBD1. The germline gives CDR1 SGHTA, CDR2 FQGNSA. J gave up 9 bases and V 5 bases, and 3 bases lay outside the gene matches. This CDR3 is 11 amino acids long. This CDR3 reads CASSPGGRQYF. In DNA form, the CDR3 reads TGTGCCAGCAGCCCAGGGGGCAGGCAGTACTTC.

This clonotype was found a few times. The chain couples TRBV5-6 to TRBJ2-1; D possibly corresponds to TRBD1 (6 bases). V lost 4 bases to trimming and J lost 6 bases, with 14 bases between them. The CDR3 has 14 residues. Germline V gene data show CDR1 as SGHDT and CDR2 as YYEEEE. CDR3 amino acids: CASSPIGQSNEQFF. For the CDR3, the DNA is TGTGCCAGCAGCCCTATAGGACAGTCCAATGAGCAGTTCTTC.